One and the same sample provided the 7 T cell receptor beta chains below, sequenced in a study of graft-versus-host responses after intestinal transplantation. Assay: immunoSEQ multiplex PCR; the TCRdb copy retains only in-frame clones and omits some. The table records 75,000 to 100,000 clones, approximately 85% of them present only once. The specimen comprised PBMCs, sampled 255 days after intestinal transplant. All receptors come from a human patient who received an intestinal transplant, so some T cells may come from the graft donor.

The chain is built from TRBV9 and TRBJ2-1; D is ambiguous. This CDR3 is 14 amino acids long. Looked up from germline, CDR1 is SGDLS and CDR2 is YYNGEE. The V end was cut by 4 bases, the J end by 3 bases, with 11 bases between. CDR3: CASSKTQSYNEQFF. The CDR3 bases are TGTGCCAGCAGCAAAACGCAGAGCTACAATGAGCAGTTCTTC.

As regards this clone: The same CDR3 can be traced to other DNA sequences in this sample. The chain combines TRBV5-1 with TRBJ2-7; D gene uncertain. Germline CDR1 reads SGHRS; CDR2 reads YFSETQ. V lost 2 bases and J 0 bases, leaving 9 bases between the germline ends. The CDR3 sequence is 14 residues long. CDR3 sequence (DNA): TGCGCCAGCAGCTTAGACGTAAGCTCCTACGAGCAGTACTTC. Translated: CASSLDVSSYEQYF.

The chain combines TRBV28 with TRBJ1-1; unclear D gene. The CDR3 covers 15 residues. The germline gives CDR1 MDHEN, CDR2 SYDVKM. V lost 6 bases to trimming and J lost 2 bases, with 16 bases between them. In nucleotides, the CDR3 is TGTGCCAGCAGAGATCCGGGAGGGATTAACACTGAAGCTTTCTTT. Its protein product is CASRDPGGINTEAFF.

In its sample, this clone was seen once. CDR3 protein: CASSENSGGLSEKLFF. CDR3 bases: TGTGCCAGCAGTGAAAATTCGGGGGGGCTTTCTGAAAAACTGTTTTTT. The chain links TRBV6-1 to TRBJ1-4, with a weak D call TRBD1 (6 bases). The CDR3 is 16 amino acids. Trimming shortened V by 2 bases and J by 7 bases, and 17 bases separated the two germline ends. Per the germline V gene, CDR1 is MNHNS and CDR2 is SASEGT.

V usage is TRBV28 and J usage is TRBJ1-6; 7 positions agree with TRBD1. Germline V gene data show CDR1 as MDHEN and CDR2 as SYDVKM. J lost 4 bases, V lost 3 bases, and 6 bases had no gene match. This CDR3 is built from 16 residues. The CDR3 DNA reads TGTGCCAGCAGTTTCCCGACAGGGTCGTATAATTCACCCCTCCACTTT. It is translated as CASSFPTGSYNSPLHF.

This chain connects TRBV7-6 to TRBJ1-5; a weak D match, TRBD1 (5 bases). In germline, CDR1 is SGHVS, CDR2 FNYEAQ. Trimming left V 5 bases short and J 5 bases short, with 10 bases between. The CDR3 sequence is 13 residues long. The CDR3 sequence is CASSGGADQPQHF. The CDR3 nucleotides are TGTGCCAGCAGCGGGGGTGCGGATCAGCCCCAGCATTTT.

The chain combines TRBV5-1 with TRBJ2-7; the D gene is possibly TRBD2 (5 bases). CDR1 SGHRS and CDR2 YFSETQ come from the germline V gene. Trimming left V 0 bases short and J 7 bases short, with 14 bases between. The CDR3 totals 14 residues. CDR3 sequence: CASSLDYEGVEQYF. For the CDR3, the DNA is TGCGCCAGCAGCTTGGACTATGAGGGCGTTGAGCAGTACTTC.